The clone carrying this T cell receptor beta chain showed up just a few times. This CDR3 has 13 residues. The germline V gene encodes CDR1 LNHDA and CDR2 SQIVND (reference sequence). V lost 2 bases, J lost 0 bases, and 4 bases lay in between. This record comes from a study of regulatory T cells in long-lasting Graves disease. Documented time point: newly diagnosed GD, antithyroid drugs for less than 3 months. Preparation of the TCR library used RNA extracted from PBMCs. Construction of TCR beta libraries relied on iRepertoire HTBI primers and on Arm-PCR targeting CDR3 regions. TCRdb used MiXCR to reprocess the multiplex PCR reads, holding one entry per CDR3 protein. The sample consists of 440,000 or so distinct CDR3 sequences, under 15% of them appearing once. The sample also formed part of further work on T cells in Graves' hyperthyroidism and ophthalmopathy. Turning to that study: The HTBI primer set served for first-round RT-PCR of the TCR CDR3. The majority of expanded thyroid clonotypes above 0.001 also appeared in blood.

The clonotype originates from a woman younger than 45 with Graves disease. V and J are TRBV19 and TRBJ1-1; D uncertain. The source was peripheral blood mononuclear cells (PBMCs), collected at new diagnosis, from a patient treated with antithyroid drugs. The CDR3 spells CASSIRVNTEAFF. The CDR3 DNA follows: TGTGCCAGTAGTATACGAGTGAACACTGAAGCTTTCTTT.